The T cell receptor beta chain under discussion was sequenced for a study of blood T cell repertoires in COVID-19. Across the study: The United States, Italy and Spain provided the acute and convalescent COVID-19 samples.

The CDR3 length is 16 residues. Looked up from germline, CDR1 is SGHNT and CDR2 is YYREEE (reference sequence). V trimming: 4 bases; J trimming: 4 bases; junction bases outside the gene matches: 8. Profiling relied on immunoSEQ multiplex PCR, and the TCRdb table lists in-frame clones only, not all of them. There are over 250,000 clones in the sample; around 90% occur only once, and 2.6% lies in the top ten. For recovered donors of Cohort 3, there were two negative PCRs, clearance, or symptom resolution. Input material: PBMCs or T cells enriched from blood (not recorded which). The sequence was collected from a man aged 55 to 70 who had recovered from COVID-19. This chain links TRBV5-4 with TRBJ1-4, with 9 bases fitting TRBD1. The CDR3 DNA follows: TGTGCCAGCAGCCAAGAACCGACAGGGGGTAATGAAAAACTGTTTTTT. As protein: CASSQEPTGGNEKLFF.